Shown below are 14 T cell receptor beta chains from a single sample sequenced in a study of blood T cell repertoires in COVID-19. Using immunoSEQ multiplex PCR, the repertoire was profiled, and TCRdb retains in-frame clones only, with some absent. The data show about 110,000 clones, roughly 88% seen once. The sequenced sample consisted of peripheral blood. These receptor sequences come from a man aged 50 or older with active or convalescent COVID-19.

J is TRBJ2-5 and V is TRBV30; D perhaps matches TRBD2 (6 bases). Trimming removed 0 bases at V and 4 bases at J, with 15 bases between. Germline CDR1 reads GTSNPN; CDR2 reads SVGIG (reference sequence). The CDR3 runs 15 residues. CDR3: CAWSVSAGLSETQYF. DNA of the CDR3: TGTGCCTGGAGTGTATCGGCGGGATTATCAGAGACCCAGTACTTC.

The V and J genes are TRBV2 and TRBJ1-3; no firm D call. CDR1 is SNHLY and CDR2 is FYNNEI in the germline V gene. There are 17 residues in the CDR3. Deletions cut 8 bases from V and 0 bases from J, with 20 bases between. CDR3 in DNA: TGTGCCAGCCCCGAACTTCCCTCCGGGAGCTCTGGAAACACCATATATTTT. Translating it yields CASPELPSGSSGNTIYF.

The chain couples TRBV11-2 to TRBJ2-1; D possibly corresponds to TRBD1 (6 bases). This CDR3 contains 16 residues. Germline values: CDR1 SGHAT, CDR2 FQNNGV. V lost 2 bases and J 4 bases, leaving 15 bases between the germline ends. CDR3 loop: CASSLSRGTGYNEQFF. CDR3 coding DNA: TGTGCCAGCAGCTTATCGAGGGGGACGGGGTACAATGAGCAGTTCTTC.

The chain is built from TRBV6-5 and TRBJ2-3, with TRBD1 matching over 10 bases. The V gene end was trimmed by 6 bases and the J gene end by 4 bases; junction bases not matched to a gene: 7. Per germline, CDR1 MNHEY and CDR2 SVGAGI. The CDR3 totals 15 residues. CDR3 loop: CASRRTGGVSDTQYF. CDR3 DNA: TGTGCCAGCAGACGGACAGGGGGGGTCTCAGATACGCAGTATTTT.

The CDR3 DNA reads TGCGCCAGCAGCCTGGGACGGGGGGCTCTTGGGGCCAACGTCCTGACTTTC. Protein: CASSLGRGALGANVLTF. The V gene is TRBV5-1, the J gene TRBJ2-6, with a possible D match to TRBD2 (7 bases). Germline lookup yields CDR1 SGHRS and CDR2 YFSETQ. CDR3 length: 17 amino acids. Trimming took off 4 bases at V and 3 bases at J, with 17 bases between the two ends.

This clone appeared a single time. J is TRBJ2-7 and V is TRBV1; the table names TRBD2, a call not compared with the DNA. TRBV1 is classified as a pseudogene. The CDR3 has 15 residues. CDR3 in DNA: TGCACCAGCAGCCAAGGAGGGACTAGTTTCTACGAGCAGTACTTC. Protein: CTSSQGGTSFYEQYF.

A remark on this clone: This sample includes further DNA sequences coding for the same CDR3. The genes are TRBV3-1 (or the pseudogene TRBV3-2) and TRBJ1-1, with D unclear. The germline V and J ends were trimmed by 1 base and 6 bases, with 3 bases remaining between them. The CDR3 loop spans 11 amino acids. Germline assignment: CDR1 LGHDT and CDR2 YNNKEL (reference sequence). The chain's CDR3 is CASSQGAEAFF. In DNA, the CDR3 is TGTGCCAGCAGCCAAGGAGCTGAAGCTTTCTTT.

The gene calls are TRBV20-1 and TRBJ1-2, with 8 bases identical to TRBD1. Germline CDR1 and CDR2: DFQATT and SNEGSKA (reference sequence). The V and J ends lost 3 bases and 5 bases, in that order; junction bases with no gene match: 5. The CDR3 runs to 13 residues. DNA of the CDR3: TGCAGTGCTAGTAGCCAGGGGGCGTATGGCTACACCTTC. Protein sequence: CSASSQGAYGYTF.

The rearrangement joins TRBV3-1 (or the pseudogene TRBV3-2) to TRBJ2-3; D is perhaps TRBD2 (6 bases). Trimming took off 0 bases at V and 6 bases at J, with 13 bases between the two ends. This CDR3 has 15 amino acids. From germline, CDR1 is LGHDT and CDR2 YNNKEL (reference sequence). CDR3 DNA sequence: TGTGCCAGCAGCCAAGATAATCGGAGGGCGGATACGCAGTATTTT. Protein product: CASSQDNRRADTQYF.

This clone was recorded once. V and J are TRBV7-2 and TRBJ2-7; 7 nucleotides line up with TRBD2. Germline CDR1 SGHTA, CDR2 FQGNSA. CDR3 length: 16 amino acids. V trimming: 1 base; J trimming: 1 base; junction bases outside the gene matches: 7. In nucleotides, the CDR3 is TGTGCCAGCAGCTTAGGTTCGTGGGAGGGGTCCTACGAGCAGTACTTC. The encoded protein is CASSLGSWEGSYEQYF.

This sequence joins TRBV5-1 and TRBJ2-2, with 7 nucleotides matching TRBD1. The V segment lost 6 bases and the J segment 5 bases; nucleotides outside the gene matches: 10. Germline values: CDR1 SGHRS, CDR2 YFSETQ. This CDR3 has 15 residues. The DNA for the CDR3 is TGCGCCAGCACCCAAGACAGGGTCCGGACCGGGGAGCTGTTTTTT. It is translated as CASTQDRVRTGELFF.

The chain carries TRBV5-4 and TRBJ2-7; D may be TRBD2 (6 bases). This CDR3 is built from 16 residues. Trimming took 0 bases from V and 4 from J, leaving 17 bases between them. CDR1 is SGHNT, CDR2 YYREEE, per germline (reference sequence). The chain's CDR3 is CASSLEIAANTYEQYF. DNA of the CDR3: TGTGCCAGCAGCTTGGAGATAGCGGCAAACACTTACGAGCAGTACTTC.

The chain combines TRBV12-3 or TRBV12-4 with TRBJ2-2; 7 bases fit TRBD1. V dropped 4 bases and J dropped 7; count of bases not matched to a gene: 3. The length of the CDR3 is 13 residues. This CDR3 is CASSWRQGGELFF. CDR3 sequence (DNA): TGTGCCAGCAGTTGGAGACAGGGCGGGGAGCTGTTTTTT.

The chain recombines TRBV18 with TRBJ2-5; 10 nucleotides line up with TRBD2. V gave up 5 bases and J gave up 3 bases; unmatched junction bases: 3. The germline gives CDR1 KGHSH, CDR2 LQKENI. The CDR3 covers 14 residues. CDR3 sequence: CASSTTSGKETQYF. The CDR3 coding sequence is TGTGCCAGCTCAACCACTAGCGGGAAAGAGACCCAGTACTTC.